The TCR beta chain under discussion was sequenced for a study of T cells in Graves' hyperthyroidism and ophthalmopathy (dated by TCRdb to the late 2010s). Some background on the complete study: Peripheral blood was sampled at the time of initial diagnosis, prior to any treatment. An independent validation cohort of some 18 hyperthyroidism patients and over 15 patients who later progressed to ophthalmopathy tested prospective prediction of ophthalmopathy. A discovery cohort of about a hundred patients, 43 with Graves' ophthalmopathy and approximately 55 with stable Graves' hyperthyroidism, was used to find distinguishing TCR V-J signatures. The paper describes TCR Vbeta CDR3 sequencing of some 130 peripheral blood samples, made up of some 42 ophthalmopathy patients, more than 70 hyperthyroidism patients and roughly 17 progressor patients. After blood sampling, hyperthyroidism patients were treated with methimazole at a starting dose of 30 mg daily, and ophthalmopathy patients were treated with high-dose intravenous methylprednisolone. For training and testing, the 100 patients in the discovery cohort were randomly divided in a 7:3 ratio. In addition, the study compared T-cell repertoires in thyroid tissue and in blood from about 6 Graves' hyperthyroidism patients. General findings and caveats noted by the study authors: Most expanded thyroid clonotypes (frequency above 0.001) were also detected in blood, suggesting blood repertoires may reflect thyroid immune responses. In validation, the model predicted progression to ophthalmopathy with 55% to 71% sensitivity and 72% to 85% specificity, a median of about 6.7 months before onset. Sample size was not statistically predetermined, and blinding of investigators to group allocation was not performed. A 13 V-J signature model separated ophthalmopathy from stable hyperthyroidism, with 87.88% sensitivity and 81.08% specificity in cross-validation and 80%/75% in testing.

In its sample, this clonotype was seen a few times. The target of this receptor is not known. Base qualities were left out, and no much larger clone turns up one base away. Trimming at the junction amounts to 8 bases on V and 10 bases on J, and the germline ends lie 17 bases apart. The CDR3 runs 12 amino acids, cysteine and phenylalanine included. Only the CDR3 portion is preserved as DNA: 36 bases, with reading frame beginning at the first base. Looking up the germline V gene yields CDR1 MNHNS and CDR2 SASEGT. Stable Graves' hyperthyroidism was defined as the absence of progression to ophthalmopathy over 18 months of follow-up. Hyperthyroidism patients were aged 18 to 65 years and newly diagnosed, with disease duration of less than 2 months. Any patient with an uncontrolled infection, another autoimmune disease, pregnancy or lactation was excluded. Diagnoses were established on the basis of clinical symptoms, serum thyroxine and TRAb, thyroid ultrasound, and orbital computed tomography. Ficoll-Paque density gradient centrifugation was used to isolate PBMCs from around 10 ml of fresh peripheral blood. Total RNA was extracted using Trizol reagent, and RNA quality was assessed on an Agilent 2100 Bioanalyzer.

Amplification of TCR beta CDR3 regions was carried out from RNA transcripts. For the first round of RT-PCR on the TCR CDR3, the HTBI primer set was used together with the Qiagen OneStep RT-PCR kit. A second multiplex PCR round built the libraries, followed by size selection and purification. The libraries were sequenced on an Illumina HiSeq2000 using paired-end 100 bp reads. Per the authors' processing: Raw data were processed with SOAPnuke, discarding reads with adapters, uncalled bases, mean Phred below 15, or no exact constant-primer or identifier match. High-quality paired reads were merged with COPE v1.2.5, and unique nucleotide sequences were defined as clonotypes. Clonotypes were aligned to IMGT TRBV, TRBD and TRBJ reference segments using MiTCR v1.1. Analysis was restricted to V-J combinations with a frequency above 0.0001, which covered about 99% of repertoires. A TCS score was defined as the ratio between F50 (clonal expansion) and ExV (chaos), using BLOSUM62-based TCRdist between CDR3 peptides within each V-J. Welch's t-statistics and random forest reduced roughly 530 V-J features to roughly 13, which were used in a naive Bayes classifier (R e1071). TCRdb itself trimmed the public reads at Q25 with fastp, ran MiXCR and retained productive beta chains. CDR3 protein sequences are deduplicated, and each keeps its most common genes and DNA. These V and J calls are TCRdb output, not the study's own analysis. In this sample the table shows a few hundred thousand distinct CDR3 sequences, 20% to 25% of which occur a single time. Around 27% of the sample is taken by the ten largest.

The specimen was blood. This TCR was recovered from a man between 18 and 35 years old with Graves' hyperthyroidism. The V and J genes are TRBV6-1 and TRBJ1-1, with TRBD1 tentatively as D gene (6 bases match). The CDR3 has the sequence CASWVEGVGAFF. The DNA is as follows: TGTGCCAGCTGGGTGGAGGGGGTCGGAGCTTTCTTT.